The next 7 T cell receptor beta chains were all read from a single sample in a study of identical twins. TCRdb re-called the 5' RACE reads with MiXCR, one entry per CDR3 protein. The sample consists of fewer than 250,000 distinct CDR3 sequences, approximately 7% of them appearing once. The data were also submitted as part of a second study, on yellow fever vaccine responses in identical twins.

Material for sequencing was memory (CD45RO+) T cells sorted from blood. The receptor set was obtained from a woman in her late teens or twenties in good health.

The table lists this clonotype with a few counts. The V gene is TRBV29-1, the J gene TRBJ1-5; D is possibly TRBD1 (5 bases). V was cut by 6 bases and J by 11 bases, with 17 bases left in between. The length of the CDR3 is 12 residues. The germline gives CDR1 SQVTM, CDR2 ANQGSEA. CDR3 protein: CSVGDTARAQHF. The CDR3 nucleotides read TGCAGCGTCGGTGACACCGCCAGGGCCCAGCATTTT.

There are a few counts of this clonotype. The V call is TRBV29-1, the J call TRBJ1-2; TRBD1 matches 7 bases. CDR1 SQVTM and CDR2 ANQGSEA come from the germline V gene. The CDR3 covers 13 residues. The V segment lost 4 bases and the J segment 3 bases; nucleotides outside the gene matches: 5. CDR3 sequence reads: CSVGTGVYYGYTF. CDR3 DNA sequence: TGCAGCGTTGGAACAGGGGTTTACTATGGCTACACCTTC.

This clonotype was counted a few times. The CDR3 DNA follows: TGTGCCAGCAGTTTGTCAGGGCTTAATCAGCCCCAGCATTTT. It is translated as CASSLSGLNQPQHF. The rearrangement joins TRBV12-3 or TRBV12-4 to TRBJ1-5, with TRBD1 as a possible D gene (5 bases). The CDR3 has 14 amino acids. V lost 3 bases to trimming and J lost 4 bases, with 10 bases between them.

This clonotype has just a few counts. The chain links TRBV28 to TRBJ2-3, with TRBD2 matching over 8 bases. Germline loops: CDR1 MDHEN, CDR2 SYDVKM. This CDR3 has 16 amino acids. With 6 bases clipped from V and 4 bases from J, the junction kept 12 bases outside the gene matches. The CDR3 sequence: CASSQAWTSSADTQYF. The CDR3 nucleotides read TGTGCCAGCAGCCAAGCATGGACTAGCTCGGCAGATACGCAGTATTTT. Together with reference TRBV28 and TRBJ2-3, the CDR3 gives the full variable domain: DVKVTQSSRYLVKRTGEKVFLECVQDMDHENMFWYRQDPGLGLRLIYFSYDVKMKEKGDIPEGYSVSREKKERFSLILESASTNQTSMYLCASSQAWTSSADTQYFGPGTRLTVL.

The chain uses TRBV9 and TRBJ2-5; D may match TRBD1 or TRBD2 (5 bases each). With 4 bases removed from V and 5 bases from J, the gap between germline ends came to 15 bases. This CDR3 is built from 14 residues. Germline CDR1 is SGDLS and CDR2 is YYNGEE. The CDR3: CASSPRGVGETQYF. The CDR3 DNA sequence: TGTGCCAGCAGCCCAAGAGGGGTTGGGGAGACCCAGTACTTC.

This clonotype was found a few times. The chain couples TRBV6-5 to TRBJ1-2; 11 bases match TRBD1. CDR1 is MNHEY and CDR2 is SVGAGI in the germline V gene. There are 15 residues in the CDR3. After removal of 2 bases from V and 5 bases from J, the junction contained 4 bases not matched to a gene. The CDR3 spells CASSYVGQGAYGYTF. CDR3 sequence (DNA): TGTGCCAGCAGTTACGTTGGACAGGGGGCGTATGGCTACACCTTC.

This clonotype was seen at least ten times. The chain has TRBV20-1 and TRBJ1-4; D remains ambiguous. V dropped 3 bases and J dropped 4 bases, with 9 bases sitting between them. The CDR3 is made up of 13 amino acids. The V gene's germline CDR1 is DFQATT and CDR2 SNEGSKA (reference sequence). This CDR3 is CSASSQINEKLFF. The DNA for the CDR3 is TGCAGTGCTAGTAGTCAGATTAATGAAAAACTGTTTTTT.